One and the same sample provided the 2 T cell receptor beta chains below, sequenced in a study of T cell repertoires in cytomegalovirus infection. These TCRs are of unknown antigen specificity. TCRdb used MiXCR to reprocess the reads, holding one entry per CDR3 protein. The sample includes 900,000 to 950,000 distinct CDR3 sequences, around 32% of them seen just once. Sequencing was performed on cultured CD8+ T cells from PBMCs, taken from culture after CMV antigen stimulation. These receptors originate from a human donor in good health (CMV status not recorded). Some clones in this sample may be carry-over from other donors' samples.

The chain employs TRBV7-6 and TRBJ2-7; D is uncertain. Trimming took off 5 bases at V and 7 bases at J, with 24 bases between the two ends. The CDR3 consists of 16 residues. The germline V gene has CDR1 SGHVS and CDR2 FNYEAQ. In DNA, the CDR3 is TGTGCCAGCAGCCGACCGAAGGGCGCGGTGTTTTGGGAGCAGTACTTC. Its protein is CASSRPKGAVFWEQYF.

The V gene is TRBV5-1, the J gene TRBJ1-1, with 7 bases fitting TRBD1. Germline V gene lookup returns CDR1 SGHRS and CDR2 YFSETQ. V was clipped by 4 bases and J by 8 bases; unmatched bases: 8. The CDR3 extends over 13 amino acids. DNA of the CDR3: TGCGCCAGCAGCGGATCGGGACAGCCCGAAGCTTTCTTT. Protein product: CASSGSGQPEAFF.